The rows below give T cell receptor beta chains drawn from one sample of a study of B cell selection in AIRE deficiency. Some clones are missing from TCRdb's copy, which holds only in-frame ones; the method was immunoSEQ multiplex PCR. The sample carries several thousand clones, more than 70% recorded once. The material sequenced was Tregs sorted from PBMCs. Receptors were obtained from a human donor with AIRE deficiency. Both conserved end residues are part of each CDR3. Fields, in order: CDR3 DNA, CDR3 protein, V gene, J gene, clone size, D gene. A D gene is named only where the DNA matches it firmly. The listing skips clone size in some rows; elsewhere it reads once, few, many or a size class.

DNA: TGCGCCAACAGCTTGGTAGCGGGGGGCACCGGGGAGCTGTTTTTT
CDR3: CANSLVAGGTGELFF
V: TRBV5-1
J: TRBJ2-2
size: NA
D: TRBD2

DNA: TGTGCCAGCAGCTTAGGACAGAACAATGAGCAGTTCTTC
CDR3: CASSLGQNNEQFF
V: TRBV7-2
J: TRBJ2-1
size: NA
D: NA

DNA: TGTGCCAGCAGCCCCACAGGAAATGAGCAGTTCTTC
CDR3: CASSPTGNEQFF
V: TRBV7-9
J: TRBJ2-1
size: NA
D: NA

DNA: TGCGCCAGCAGCTTGGACAGGGGACTAGGAGGCACCATATATTTT
CDR3: CASSLDRGLGGTIYF
V: TRBV5-1
J: TRBJ1-3
size: NA
D: TRBD1

DNA: TGTGCCAGCAGTCGACTCGGCAGTTATAGCAATCAGCCCCAGCATTTT
CDR3: CASSRLGSYSNQPQHF
V: TRBV28
J: TRBJ1-5
size: few
D: NA

DNA: TGTGCCAGCAGCTTAGCAGGCCCGAAGTCCTACGAGCAGTACTTC
CDR3: CASSLAGPKSYEQYF
V: TRBV11-2
J: TRBJ2-7
size: NA
D: NA

DNA: TGTGCCTGGAGGCGAAACAACCGGGGCCCGACCCAGTACTTC
CDR3: CAWRRNNRGPTQYF
V: TRBV30
J: TRBJ2-5
size: NA
D: NA

DNA: TGTGCCAGCAGCTTAATTAACACCGGGGAGCTGTTTTTT
CDR3: CASSLINTGELFF
V: TRBV7-2
J: TRBJ2-2
size: NA
D: NA

DNA: TGTGCCAGCAGTTCTCCGGACAGGGACAATGGCTACACCTTC
CDR3: CASSSPDRDNGYTF
V: TRBV27
J: TRBJ1-2
size: NA
D: TRBD1

DNA: TGTGCCAGCAGTGGGAGGGAGGGAGAGACCCAGTACTTC
CDR3: CASSGREGETQYF
V: TRBV2
J: TRBJ2-5
size: NA
D: TRBD2

DNA: TGTGCCAGCGGAGGAGCGTATTCCTACGAGCAGTACTTC
CDR3: CASGGAYSYEQYF
V: TRBV6-5
J: TRBJ2-7
size: NA
D: NA

DNA: TGTGCCAGCAGCTTAAGGCCGGACAGGGACACTGAAGCTTTCTTT
CDR3: CASSLRPDRDTEAFF
V: TRBV7-3
J: TRBJ1-1
size: NA
D: TRBD1

DNA: TGTGCCAGCAGCCAAGATGAGGCAGGGGTGATATATAATTCACCCCTCCACTTT
CDR3: CASSQDEAGVIYNSPLHF
V: TRBV11-2
J: TRBJ1-6
size: NA
D: NA

DNA: TGTGCCAGCAGTTACCCTTCGGGGTCACCCCTCCACTTT
CDR3: CASSYPSGSPLHF
V: TRBV6-5
J: TRBJ1-6
size: NA
D: NA

DNA: TGTGCCAGCAGTTACCTCGAGGGACCCCAGCATTTT
CDR3: CASSYLEGPQHF
V: TRBV28
J: TRBJ1-5
size: NA
D: NA

DNA: TGTGCCAGCAGTAGGACAGTTAACTATGGCTACACCTTC
CDR3: CASSRTVNYGYTF
V: TRBV25-1
J: TRBJ1-2
size: NA
D: NA

DNA: TGTGCCAGCTCAGTGGGGACCCGCGGGGAGCAGTACTTC
CDR3: CASSVGTRGEQYF
V: TRBV18
J: TRBJ2-7
size: NA
D: NA

DNA: TGTGCCAGCAGCAAAGGAGGGGCAGATACGCAGTATTTT
CDR3: CASSKGGADTQYF
V: TRBV21-1
J: TRBJ2-3
size: once
D: NA

DNA: TGTGCCAGTAGTATAGGGGACAGCGGTGTCTCCCACTATGGCTACACCTTC
CDR3: CASSIGDSGVSHYGYTF
V: TRBV19
J: TRBJ1-2
size: NA
D: TRBD1

DNA: TGCACCAGCCTCGACGGGGGACACTACGAGCAGTACTTC
CDR3: CTSLDGGHYEQYF
V: TRBV1
J: TRBJ2-7
size: NA
D: NA

DNA: TGCGCCAGCAGCCATCGGACAGGGACGCACTATGGCTACACCTTC
CDR3: CASSHRTGTHYGYTF
V: TRBV5-2
J: TRBJ1-2
size: NA
D: NA

DNA: TGTGCCAGCTCACCTTCTGAAGGTTCTGAGCAGACCCAGTACTTC
CDR3: CASSPSEGSEQTQYF
V: TRBV18
J: TRBJ2-5
size: NA
D: NA

DNA: TGCGCCAGCAGCCTTTCCGGGTTGGGCGGGATGGTCCCAGATACGCAGTATTTT
CDR3: CASSLSGLGGMVPDTQYF
V: TRBV4-3
J: TRBJ2-3
size: NA
D: NA

DNA: TGTGCCAGCAGCCAAAACCCGGGACAGGGGTATAAGGCTACTGAAGCTTTCTTT
CDR3: CASSQNPGQGYKATEAFF
V: TRBV11-3
J: TRBJ1-1
size: NA
D: TRBD1

DNA: TGTGCCAGCCGCAACAGGGGAAGGTACGAGCAGTACTTC
CDR3: CASRNRGRYEQYF
V: TRBV6-1
J: TRBJ2-7
size: NA
D: TRBD1

DNA: TGTGCCAGCAGCCAAGGTGTTGACACCATCCATCGGTACTTC
CDR3: CASSQGVDTIHRYF
V: TRBV4-2
J: TRBJ2-7
size: NA
D: NA

DNA: TGTGCCAGCAGCCTCTTTGGTGGGGCAGTAGCTTTCTTT
CDR3: CASSLFGGAVAFF
V: TRBV7-3
J: TRBJ1-1
size: once
D: NA

DNA: TGTGCCAGCTCACCAGACACCGGGGAGCTGTTTTTT
CDR3: CASSPDTGELFF
V: TRBV18
J: TRBJ2-2
size: NA
D: NA

DNA: TGTGCCAGCAGAGAGTCTAGGGGGCACACCGGGGAGCTGTTTTTT
CDR3: CASRESRGHTGELFF
V: TRBV6-5
J: TRBJ2-2
size: NA
D: TRBD1

DNA: TGTGCCAGCCATCGTAGGACAGATACGCAGTATTTT
CDR3: CASHRRTDTQYF
V: TRBV5-5
J: TRBJ2-3
size: NA
D: NA

DNA: TGTGCCAGCAGTTTCAGGACAGGGGGCAACGACGAGCAGTACTTC
CDR3: CASSFRTGGNDEQYF
V: TRBV6-6
J: TRBJ2-7
size: NA
D: TRBD1

DNA: TGCGCCAGCAGTCCTGGGGGGCACTGGAGCAATCAGCCCCAGCATTTT
CDR3: CASSPGGHWSNQPQHF
V: TRBV23-1
J: TRBJ1-5
size: NA
D: NA

DNA: TGTGCCAGCAGTGGAGGACTAGCGGGAGGAGATACGCAGTATTTT
CDR3: CASSGGLAGGDTQYF
V: TRBV6-1
J: TRBJ2-3
size: NA
D: TRBD2

DNA: TGTGCCAGCAGCTTGGGGAGGGCGGGCGGAGAGTACTTC
CDR3: CASSLGRAGGEYF
V: TRBV5-8
J: TRBJ2-7
size: NA
D: NA

DNA: TGCGCCAGCAGCCTAGGGACAGGGGGGGAGACCCAGTACTTC
CDR3: CASSLGTGGETQYF
V: TRBV4-3
J: TRBJ2-5
size: NA
D: TRBD1

DNA: TGTGCCACCAGCACAGGCCCTGGAAACACCATATATTTT
CDR3: CATSTGPGNTIYF
V: TRBV15
J: TRBJ1-3
size: NA
D: NA

DNA: TGTGCCAGCAGTCCCTTTAGCGGGGGCGGGACCTACGAGCAGTACTTC
CDR3: CASSPFSGGGTYEQYF
V: TRBV28
J: TRBJ2-7
size: NA
D: TRBD2

DNA: TGCGCCTGCTACAACTCCTCCGGGACAGGGAATCAGCCCCAGCATTTT
CDR3: CACYNSSGTGNQPQHF
V: TRBV23-1
J: TRBJ1-5
size: NA
D: TRBD1

DNA: TGCGCCAGCAGCCGGGTCCCGGGACAGGGCGCCTACGAGCAGTACTTC
CDR3: CASSRVPGQGAYEQYF
V: TRBV4-3
J: TRBJ2-7
size: once
D: TRBD1

DNA: TGTGCCACCGACATACAGGGGGCGGGATTCACTGAAGCTTTCTTT
CDR3: CATDIQGAGFTEAFF
V: TRBV19
J: TRBJ1-1
size: NA
D: TRBD1

DNA: TGTGCCAGCAGCTTCCTAGGGAGGTACGAGCAGTACTTC
CDR3: CASSFLGRYEQYF
V: TRBV11-2
J: TRBJ2-7
size: NA
D: NA

DNA: TGTGCCAGCAGCTTCAGGGGACCACGGCGGGCCAAAAACATTCAGTACTTC
CDR3: CASSFRGPRRAKNIQYF
V: TRBV7-3
J: TRBJ2-4
size: NA
D: NA

DNA: TGTGCCAGCAGCCGCCTTGAGACAGGGGATGGCTACACCTTC
CDR3: CASSRLETGDGYTF
V: TRBV7-9
J: TRBJ1-2
size: NA
D: TRBD1

DNA: TGTGCCAGCAGCCTCGATAGACGTGGCAGGGACAATCAGCCCCAGCATTTT
CDR3: CASSLDRRGRDNQPQHF
V: TRBV11-2
J: TRBJ1-5
size: NA
D: NA

DNA: TGCGCCAGCAGCCCCGGGCTAGCGGGGGCCCGGGGAGCCCAGTACTTC
CDR3: CASSPGLAGARGAQYF
V: TRBV5-1
J: TRBJ2-5
size: few
D: TRBD2

DNA: TGTGCCATCAGAGGACAAAGACAGAGCACAGATACGCAGTATTTT
CDR3: CAIRGQRQSTDTQYF
V: TRBV10-3
J: TRBJ2-3
size: NA
D: NA

DNA: TGTGCCAGCAGCTTAGGAATTGGAAACACCATATATTTT
CDR3: CASSLGIGNTIYF
V: TRBV7-2
J: TRBJ1-3
size: NA
D: NA

DNA: TGTGCCAGCTCAAGATCGCCGGGACAGGGGCACACTGAAGCTTTCTTT
CDR3: CASSRSPGQGHTEAFF
V: TRBV18
J: TRBJ1-1
size: NA
D: TRBD1

DNA: TGCGCCAGCAGCAGGGGCTTGGGACAGGGGAACACTGAAGCTTTCTTT
CDR3: CASSRGLGQGNTEAFF
V: TRBV5-1
J: TRBJ1-1
size: NA
D: TRBD1

DNA: TGTGCCAGCAGCAGAAATTCCTACGAGCAGTACTTC
CDR3: CASSRNSYEQYF
V: TRBV5-4
J: TRBJ2-7
size: NA
D: NA